This T cell receptor beta chain was found in a study of shared clonotypes between healthy human individuals. CDR1 PRHDT and CDR2 FYEKMQ come from the germline V gene (reference sequence). CDR3 length: 16 residues. The V end lost 3 bases, the J end lost 1 base, and 10 bases lay between the germline ends. Deep level was the assay's run setting. Repertoires were generated with immunoSEQ multiplex PCR, while TCRdb's copy carries only in-frame clones and drops some. The sample yields 2 million to 2.5 million clones, about 95% seen once. There are a few counts of this clone. As defined, naive CD8 cells were CD45RO-negative and positively selected for CCR7, with terminally differentiated effector memory CD45RA+ cells excluded.

The clonotype originates from a man between 18 and 29 years old in good health. Sequenced input: naive CD8+ T cells sorted from blood. The J gene is TRBJ1-6, the V gene TRBV13; tentatively, D is TRBD1 (6 bases). CDR3 residues: CASSFEQGSYNSPLHF. The CDR3 DNA reads TGTGCCAGCAGCTTCGAACAGGGTTCCTATAATTCACCCCTCCACTTT.